The present entry profiles one TCR beta chain with its context. The table came from immunoSEQ multiplex PCR; TCRdb's copy has only in-frame clones and leaves some out. The data hold about 280,000 clones, with roughly 90% observed a single time. This specimen belongs to a study of blood T cell repertoires in COVID-19. The overall study: Samples representing acute and convalescent COVID-19 were sourced from the United States, Italy and Spain. Sources were T cells, B-cell-depleted T cells, or PBMCs; the material itself was cDNA or gDNA.

Cohorts were assigned according to the clinical history that participants reported. Germline CDR1 reads LGHNA; CDR2 reads YNFKEQ. The CDR3 is made up of 16 amino acids. The ends were cut back, 2 bases at V and 0 bases at J, with 11 bases in the middle. V usage is TRBV4-2 and J usage is TRBJ1-5; the D gene is possibly TRBD1 (6 bases). The source is a woman in her late teens or twenties with acute COVID-19. The sample taken for sequencing was PBMCs or T cells enriched from blood (not recorded which). The CDR3 DNA reads TGTGCCAGCAGCCAAACGACAGGTTATAGCAATCAGCCCCAGCATTTT. Translation gives CASSQTTGYSNQPQHF.